This TCR beta chain was observed in a study of cytomegalovirus exposure and HLA in healthy donors. This clone occurred a few times. This PCR relied on a set of 60 Vbeta primers and 13 Jbeta primers. TCRdb's copy holds only in-frame clones and misses some; the assay was immunoSEQ multiplex PCR. The repertoire has tens of thousands of clones, approximately 80% of them found once; the top ten carry approximately 30%. The germline V and J ends were trimmed by 4 bases and 2 bases, with 9 bases remaining between them. Germline CDR1 and CDR2: LNHDA and SQIVND (reference sequence). The CDR3 covers 14 residues.

The V and J genes are TRBV19 and TRBJ2-4, with D uncertain. Sequencing used PBMCs. The sequence derives from a man aged 50-59 years in good health and CMV-seropositive. Here the CDR3 DNA reads TGTGCCAGTAGTAATGCGGCCTCCAAAAACATTCAGTACTTC. The encoded protein is CASSNAASKNIQYF.